These 10 T cell receptor beta chains share one sample of origin, sequenced in a study of cytomegalovirus exposure and HLA in healthy donors (dated by TCRdb to the late 2010s). Libraries came from the immunoSEQ multiplex PCR assay. The multiplex PCR relied on a mix of 60 forward primers for TCR Vbeta segments and 13 reverse primers for TCR Jbeta segments. Here the immuneACCESS table is served through TCRdb, limited to in-frame sequences with V and J called. Missing clones are a known gap in these copies; in checked studies unresolved V genes cover under half, and the rest lacks a known reason. The sample table holds approximately 120,000 clones, of which 75% to 85% were seen once. Approximately 10% of the sample belongs to the ten largest clones. Sequenced sample: PBMCs. These receptors came from a man under 40 in good health and CMV-seropositive.

The rearrangement uses TRBV18 and TRBJ2-7, with 7 positions matching TRBD2. Germline V lookup: CDR1 KGHSH, CDR2 LQKENI. The CDR3 consists of 14 residues. V trimming: 0 bases; J trimming: 6 bases; junction bases outside the gene matches: 5. The CDR3 region has the DNA TGTGCCAGCTCACCACCGGGGCGCGGGGGCGAGCAGTACTTC. The encoded protein is CASSPPGRGGEQYF.

This clone was seen once. For the CDR3, the DNA is TGTGCCAGCACTACAGGGAGCACAGATACGCAGTATTTT. It specifies CASTTGSTDTQYF. The chain has TRBV11-1 and TRBJ2-3; TRBD1 is a possible D gene (6 bases). CDR3 length equals 13 residues. Trimming pared 7 bases from V and 0 bases from J, leaving 8 bases between. Germline CDR1 is SGHAT and CDR2 is FQDESV (reference sequence).

In DNA, the CDR3 is TGTGCCAGCAGTCAACCGGGACAGGGGTTTCACCAGCCCCAGCATTTT. It yields the protein CASSQPGQGFHQPQHF. The chain is built from TRBV6-6 and TRBJ1-5, with 10 positions matching TRBD1. Trimming at V came to 5 bases and at J to 7 bases, leaving 11 bases not matched to a gene. The germline V gene has CDR1 MNHNY and CDR2 SVGAGI (reference sequence). CDR3 length: 16 amino acids.

The chain has TRBV2 and TRBJ1-1; D gene uncertain. Trimming left V 5 bases short and J 1 base short, with 14 bases between. The CDR3 consists of 15 residues. Germline V lookup: CDR1 SNHLY, CDR2 FYNNEI. The CDR3 is CASSQTYAGNTEAFF. DNA of the CDR3: TGTGCCAGCAGTCAAACCTACGCGGGGAACACTGAAGCTTTCTTT.

V usage is TRBV9 and J usage is TRBJ2-1, with 9 nucleotides matching TRBD2. The V segment lost 3 bases and the J segment 5 bases; nucleotides outside the gene matches: 6. The germline V gene encodes CDR1 SGDLS and CDR2 YYNGEE. The CDR3 is 15 residues long. CDR3: CASSDKRGANNEQFF. The CDR3 bases are TGTGCCAGCAGCGATAAGCGGGGGGCGAACAATGAGCAGTTCTTC.

This chain uses TRBV28 with TRBJ2-5; the match to TRBD1 covers 7 bases. V lost 5 bases and J lost 4; bases outside the gene matches: 7. The CDR3 extends over 14 amino acids. CDR1 MDHEN and CDR2 SYDVKM come from the germline V gene. CDR3 coding DNA: TGTGCCAGCAGTCCAGTGACAGGGCGAGAGACCCAGTACTTC. Translating it yields CASSPVTGRETQYF.

This chain uses TRBV23-1 with TRBJ1-2; 7 nucleotides line up with TRBD1. TRBV23-1 is an ORF, with its function uncertain. CDR3 length: 15 amino acids. Trimming took 4 bases from V and 7 from J; bases not matched to a gene: 12. As DNA, the CDR3 is TGCGCCAGCAGTCGCCTAACAGGGGAACGATTTGGCTACACCTTC. Translation gives CASSRLTGERFGYTF.

The chain recombines TRBV9 with TRBJ2-7; D possibly corresponds to TRBD1 (5 bases). The CDR3 consists of 15 residues. The ends were cut back, 3 bases at V and 1 base at J, with 14 bases in the middle. CDR1 SGDLS and CDR2 YYNGEE come from the germline V gene. The CDR3 bases are TGTGCCAGCAGCGCAACAGGTCACTCGTCCTACGAGCAGTACTTC. Amino acid sequence: CASSATGHSSYEQYF.

The chain uses TRBV12-5 and TRBJ2-1, with D tentatively TRBD1 (6 bases). Germline V lookup: CDR1 LGHNT, CDR2 FRNRAP. This CDR3 comprises 14 residues. V gave up 2 bases and J gave up 7 bases, with 12 bases separating them. CDR3 coding DNA: TGTGCTAGTGGTTTGATACCAGGGGAGAATGAGCAGTTCTTC. Amino acid sequence: CASGLIPGENEQFF.

This chain's CDR3 is CASSLDPAGEYNEQFF. For the CDR3, the DNA is TGTGCCAGCAGCTTAGATCCAGCGGGGGAGTACAATGAGCAGTTCTTC. V is TRBV7-3 and J is TRBJ2-1, with 8 bases fitting TRBD2. The CDR3 covers 16 residues. Per germline, CDR1 SGHTA and CDR2 FQGTGA. The ends lost 2 bases at V and 4 bases at J; junction bases unmatched: 7.